A selection of T cell receptor beta chains follows, all from one sample in a study of persistence of HIV-infected CD4 T cells. Antigens for these TCRs are unknown. Data came from immunoSEQ multiplex PCR; TCRdb stores just in-frame clones and leaves some out. This sample has some 41,000 clones, with approximately 90% found just once. The specimen was CD4+ T cells sorted from PBMCs after roughly 19-hour stimulation, collected from a patient who received antiretroviral therapy. The receptors come from an adult man with HIV who was CMV-seropositive. CDR3s include the opening cysteine and the closing phenylalanine or tryptophan. D genes are given only for firm matches. Some rows have no size entry. The others give once, few or many, or a class for an expanded clone.

.	.	TRBV11-3	TRBJ2-7	TGTGCCAGCAGCTCTTTAAGGGGCGAGCAGTACTTC	CASSSLRGEQYF
.	.	TRBV5-6	TRBJ1-3	TGTGCCAGCAGCTTTCCAGCAGGAAACACCATATATTTT	CASSFPAGNTIYF
.	.	TRBV3-1/TRBV3-2	TRBJ2-3	TGTGCCAGCAGCCAAGAGCTATATACGCAGTATTTT	CASSQELYTQYF
.	.	TRBV29-1	TRBJ2-7	TGCAGCGGAATCCGGCGGGACGCCCCCTACGAGCAGTACTTC	CSGIRRDAPYEQYF
.	.	TRBV18	TRBJ2-5	TGTGCCAGCTCACCCGGAACGGGGTTAGAGACCCAGTACTTC	CASSPGTGLETQYF
once	TRBD2	TRBV5-5	TRBJ2-2	TGTGCCAGCAGCCGATCTAGCGGGGGGATAAACAACGCGAACACCGGGGAGCTGTTTTTT	CASSRSSGGINNANTGELFF
.	.	TRBV7-2	TRBJ2-6	TGTGCCAGCAGCACTCTGGGGGCCAACGTCCTGACTTTC	CASSTLGANVLTF
.	.	TRBV29-1	TRBJ2-3	TGCAGCGTTGAAAAAACAGGGAGCACAGATACGCAGTATTTT	CSVEKTGSTDTQYF
.	.	TRBV7-2	TRBJ1-5	TGTGCCAGCAGCCCCCCCGCTTATAGCAATCAGCCCCAGCATTTT	CASSPPAYSNQPQHF
.	TRBD2	TRBV19	TRBJ2-3	TGTGCCAGTAGTCTAGGACTAGCGGTTCTGTCAGATACGCAGTATTTT	CASSLGLAVLSDTQYF
once	.	TRBV30	TRBJ1-2	TGTGCCTGGGTCGATGGGGGAGCTAACTATGGCTACACCTTC	CAWVDGGANYGYTF
.	.	TRBV19	TRBJ2-2	TGTGCCAGTAGTATAGGCCCAGCCCCGAGCACCGGGGAGCTGTTTTTT	CASSIGPAPSTGELFF
.	.	TRBV3-1/TRBV3-2	TRBJ1-2	TGTGCCAGCAGCCAAGCGACCGTCTATGGCTACACCTTC	CASSQATVYGYTF
.	TRBD2	TRBV27	TRBJ2-7	TGTGCCAGCAGTCCGGGACTAGCGGGAGGAATCTTCTCCTACGAGCAGTACTTC	CASSPGLAGGIFSYEQYF
.	TRBD1	TRBV13	TRBJ2-3	TGTGCCAGCAGCGTAGGGGACAGCCGCACAGATACGCAGTATTTT	CASSVGDSRTDTQYF
few	TRBD1	TRBV4-1	TRBJ2-7	TGCGCCAGCAGCCCCGGGACAGGGAACCTCTACGAGCAGTACTTC	CASSPGTGNLYEQYF
.	TRBD2	TRBV19	TRBJ2-7	TGTGCCAGTAGTCCCTCCGGGGGGTTTAGCTCCTACGAGCAGTACTTC	CASSPSGGFSSYEQYF
.	.	TRBV7-2	TRBJ1-5	TGTGCCAGCAGTCCTCAATGGGGGGCGGAACAGCCCCAGCATTTT	CASSPQWGAEQPQHF
.	.	TRBV7-2	TRBJ2-7	TGTGCCAGCAGCACACAGGCGGCCTACGAGCAGTACTTC	CASSTQAAYEQYF
.	.	TRBV3-1/TRBV3-2	TRBJ2-7	TGTGCCAGCAGCCCTACCCTGGGGGCTTGGGAGCAGTACTTC	CASSPTLGAWEQYF
.	TRBD2	TRBV7-2	TRBJ2-5	TGTGCCAGCAGCCTAGAGGCGGGAGTGGGGGGTCAAGAGACCCAGTACTTC	CASSLEAGVGGQETQYF
.	.	TRBV20-1	TRBJ2-7	TGCAGTGCTCGAAGGGAAGAGCAGTACTTC	CSARREEQYF
.	.	TRBV9	TRBJ1-4	TGTGCCAGCAGCGTAGGGGGAGTGACTAATGAAAAACTGTTTTTT	CASSVGGVTNEKLFF
.	TRBD1	TRBV18	TRBJ2-1	TGTGCCAGCTCACCCGGGACAGGGACCTACAATGAGCAGTTCTTC	CASSPGTGTYNEQFF
.	.	TRBV6-5	TRBJ1-6	TGTGCCAGCAGTTCGCTCGGGTATTCACCCCTCCACTTT	CASSSLGYSPLHF
few	.	TRBV6-1	TRBJ1-3	TGTGCCAGCAGTGACCCCCAAGCTAGGGGGTACTCTGGAAACACCATATATTTT	CASSDPQARGYSGNTIYF
.	.	TRBV2	TRBJ2-2	TGTGCCAGCAGCGCCGGGTTAGCGACCGGGGAGCTGTTTTTT	CASSAGLATGELFF
.	.	TRBV6-5	TRBJ2-6	TGTGCCAGCGGAAAAGGGAGCTCTGGGGCCAACGTCCTGACTTTC	CASGKGSSGANVLTF
once	TRBD2	TRBV4-2	TRBJ2-3	TGTGCCAGCAGCCAACCCCAGACTAGCAGAGATACGCAGTATTTT	CASSQPQTSRDTQYF
.	TRBD1	TRBV7-3	TRBJ2-3	TGTGCCAGCAGCTTCAGGGGGACCACAGATACGCAGTATTTT	CASSFRGTTDTQYF
.	TRBD1	TRBV5-5	TRBJ1-2	TGTGCCAGCAGCTCCGGTACAGGGGACGGCTACACCTTC	CASSSGTGDGYTF
.	.	TRBV3-1/TRBV3-2	TRBJ1-6	TGTGCCAGCAGCCTTGATAATTCACCCCTCCACTTT	CASSLDNSPLHF
.	.	TRBV27	TRBJ1-1	TGTGCCAGCACCCCCCGGGGGGGCCACACTGAAGCTTTCTTT	CASTPRGGHTEAFF
.	.	TRBV5-1	TRBJ1-6	TGCGCCAGCAGCACGGGACGGGATAATTCACCCCTCCACTTT	CASSTGRDNSPLHF
.	.	TRBV6-4	TRBJ2-3	TGTGCCAGCAGTGCGTACGAGTCAGATACGCAGTATTTT	CASSAYESDTQYF
.	TRBD1	TRBV7-6	TRBJ2-1	TGTGCCAGCAGCAAACGGACAGGGATCGGCAATGAGCAGTTCTTC	CASSKRTGIGNEQFF
.	TRBD2	TRBV7-6	TRBJ2-5	TGTGCCAGCAGCTTAGAAGGGGTAGCGGGATCGTTATGGGCCCAGTACTTC	CASSLEGVAGSLWAQYF